Reported below is one T cell receptor (delta chain). The protein recorded in TCRdb matches a much larger clone and deviates from this DNA's translation at residue 14, suggesting a read error; the protein here is obtained by translating the DNA. TCRdb reprocessed the multiplex PCR reads through CATT. The repertoire holds roughly 48,000 delta-chain clones, less than 2% seen once, with about 8.3% in the top ten. The data were obtained in a study of γδ T cells in repeated Plasmodium falciparum infection. About the study: Donors had four controlled P. falciparum NF54 infections over approximately 640 days. Malian samples came from no-transmission periods or across acute febrile malaria episodes.

Gammadelta T cells were flow-sorted from PBMC into Vgamma9/Vdelta2+ and Vdelta2-negative populations for bulk analysis. V lost 4 bases to trimming and J lost 9 bases, with 27 bases between them. Germline V gives CDR1 TSWWSYY, CDR2 QGS. This CDR3 spans 17 amino acids. The rearrangement uses TRDV1 and TRDJ1, with D tentatively TRDD2 (6 bases). No J gene was available from TCRdb, and it was assigned here by a germline match of the DNA. This TCR was recovered from a pool of human donors (malaria-infected and uninfected, not separated). The material sequenced was gamma-delta T cells from blood. The chain's CDR3 is CALGVLPSDALRDELIF. CDR3 nucleotides: TGTGCTCTTGGGGTATTGCCTTCCGACGCACTTCGGGACGAACTCATCTTT.